The T cell receptor beta chain described here comes from a study of cytomegalovirus exposure and HLA in healthy donors. At the level of the study: The 95 to 150 validation repertoires were produced on the same platform as the 670 or so repertoires of the first cohort. This was reported in a later analysis. Study-level results: Most TCRs appeared rarely, but some public TCRs recurred in many donors.

CDR1 SEHNR and CDR2 FQNEAQ come from the germline V gene (reference sequence). V lost 3 bases and J 2 bases, leaving 5 bases between the germline ends. The CDR3 has 12 amino acids. Of note for this clone: What it binds is unknown.

Profiled with immunoSEQ multiplex PCR; TCRdb holds only in-frame clones, not every one. The profile shows around 120,000 clones, about 91% of them singletons. The sequence was collected from a young man in good health and CMV-seronegative. The sample taken for sequencing was PBMCs. The V gene is TRBV7-9, the J gene TRBJ2-7; perhaps TRBD2 as D (5 bases). CDR3 region: CASSFGAYEQYF. For the CDR3, the DNA is TGTGCCAGCAGCTTCGGGGCCTACGAGCAGTACTTC.